This T cell receptor (beta chain) was documented in a study of sequential checkpoint blockade in melanoma. Overall study results and limits: In arm A, pretreatment tumor clonality was associated with response. About 30 times likelier clinical benefit followed increased tumor T-cell fraction and clonality.

Germline V lookup: CDR1 SGDLS, CDR2 YYNGEE. CDR3 length equals 16 residues. V was pared by 3 bases and J by 6 bases, with 12 bases of the junction left unmatched. The treatment was: randomized to nivolumab then ipilimumab (arm A) or the reverse (arm B). Here immunoSEQ multiplex PCR was the method, and the copy in TCRdb shows in-frame clones only, minus some. This table has more than 2,500 clones, around a fifth appearing once. For this clone: Its antigen is not identified.

This clonotype was obtained from a human donor with melanoma. This chain uses TRBV9 with TRBJ2-3, with 8 bases lining up with TRBD2. The sample was tumor tissue (inferred from file names), taken from a patient given nivolumab and ipilimumab in sequence. CDR3: CASSGEAGVESDTQYF. The CDR3 region has the DNA TGTGCCAGCAGCGGAGAAGCGGGAGTGGAATCGGATACGCAGTATTTT.